In its sample, the clone carrying this T cell receptor (beta chain) was seen many times. No antigen is known for it. The data belong to a study of T-cell memory formation after mild COVID-19. General study points: Second-wave clones reaching peak frequency on day 37 lacked confirmed SARS-CoV-2 specificity. Later expanders leaned CD4+, whereas day 15 to 85 contracting clones were balanced CD4/CD8.

UMIs and sample barcodes were carried by the TCR alpha and TCR beta cDNA libraries that 5'RACE produced using constant-segment primers. In TCRdb, the 5' RACE reads were re-called with MiXCR into one record per CDR3 protein. The sample lists hundreds of thousands of distinct CDR3 sequences; roughly 15% were seen once. The CDR3 length is 16 residues. Germline assignment: CDR1 MGHRA and CDR2 YSYEKL. Unmatched junction bases numbered 10, after V lost 1 base and J lost 8 bases. V is TRBV4-1 and J is TRBJ1-2; 10 bases match TRBD1. Sequencing input: PBMCs or a T cell subset sorted from them (not recorded which). The receptor was isolated from a man aged 18-30 years who had mild COVID-19 (a few samples of this study predate the infection). Cell type and time point are not known. This CDR3 is CASSQGRDRGLLGYTF. DNA for the CDR3: TGCGCCAGCAGCCAAGGCCGGGACAGGGGCTTATTAGGCTACACCTTC.